Below, 14 T cell receptor beta chains from the same sample are listed, as sequenced in a study of blood T cell repertoires in COVID-19. Generated by immunoSEQ multiplex PCR, the TCRdb table keeps only in-frame clones and is missing some. Among 95,000 to 150,000 clones listed, about 80% were seen once. The specimen sequenced was peripheral blood. The source of these receptors is a man aged 55 to 70 with acute or convalescent COVID-19.

The J gene is TRBJ1-2, the V gene TRBV11-2; no reliable D call. V lost 0 bases to trimming and J lost 2 bases, with 13 bases between them. The germline V gene has CDR1 SGHAT and CDR2 FQNNGV. CDR3 length equals 16 residues. Here the CDR3 DNA reads TGTGCCAGCAGCTTAGATCTTTGGAGTGGGAACTATGGCTACACCTTC. Its translation: CASSLDLWSGNYGYTF.

J is TRBJ2-7 and V is TRBV28; 7 nucleotides match TRBD2. The CDR3 length is 12 residues. Germline V lookup: CDR1 MDHEN, CDR2 SYDVKM. V shed 7 bases, J shed 8 bases, and the junction held 8 bases outside the gene matches. The CDR3: CASTTGGGQQYF. The CDR3 DNA is TGTGCCAGCACCACTGGGGGAGGGCAGCAGTACTTC. Using reference TRBV28 and TRBJ2-7 for the parts outside the CDR3, the full variable domain is DVKVTQSSRYLVKRTGEKVFLECVQDMDHENMFWYRQDPGLGLRLIYFSYDVKMKEKGDIPEGYSVSREKKERFSLILESASTNQTSMYLCASTTGGGQQYFGPGTRLTVT.

This clone was seen only a few times. The rearrangement uses TRBV11-2 and TRBJ2-1; TRBD2 is a possible D gene (6 bases). The CDR3 covers 11 residues. The germline gives CDR1 SGHAT, CDR2 FQNNGV. With 7 bases removed from V and 15 bases from J, the gap between germline ends came to 16 bases. The CDR3: CASTLAGPWFF. The DNA of the CDR3 is TGTGCCAGCACCCTGGCGGGGCCCTGGTTCTTC.

This clone occurred once. V usage is TRBV14 and J usage is TRBJ2-1; 9 bases line up with TRBD2. Germline V gene lookup returns CDR1 SGHDN and CDR2 FVKESK. V lost 2 bases to trimming and J lost 4 bases; unmatched junction nucleotides: 9. This CDR3 is 17 amino acids long. The CDR3 spells CASSQFSAGGVYNEQFF. As DNA, the CDR3 is TGTGCCAGCAGCCAATTCTCTGCGGGAGGGGTTTACAATGAGCAGTTCTTC.

The chain links TRBV7-8 to TRBJ2-7, with TRBD1 identical over 7 bases. Trimming cost V 4 bases and J 5 bases; bases outside gene matches: 5. This CDR3 region has 13 residues. Germline assignment: CDR1 SGHVS and CDR2 FQNEAQ. The CDR3 nucleotides read TGTGCCAGCAGCTATGACAGGGCTCACGAGCAGTACTTC. Translation: CASSYDRAHEQYF.

The chain joins TRBV24-1 to TRBJ2-3; 12 bases are shared with TRBD2. This CDR3 contains 19 residues. With V trimmed by 4 bases and J by 0 bases, 10 bases remained unmatched. The germline gives CDR1 KGHDR, CDR2 SFDVKD. Written as DNA, the CDR3 is TGTGCCACCAGTGAGCCTTCCGGGACTAGCGGGCGGAGCACAGATACGCAGTATTTT. Amino acids: CATSEPSGTSGRSTDTQYF.

This clone has only a few counts. As DNA, the CDR3 is TGTGCCAGCAGCGTCCCTACAGGGTACACTGAAGCTTTCTTT. Protein product: CASSVPTGYTEAFF. The chain links TRBV5-8 to TRBJ1-1; the D gene is possibly TRBD1 (6 bases). Germline lookup yields CDR1 SGHTS and CDR2 YDEGEE. The CDR3 contains 14 residues. Trimming took off 4 bases at V and 3 bases at J, with 13 bases between the two ends.

The chain uses TRBV7-9 and TRBJ1-3; tentatively, D is TRBD1 (5 bases). The germline V and J ends were trimmed by 4 bases and 0 bases, with 13 bases remaining between them. The CDR3 runs to 16 residues. Germline V gene lookup returns CDR1 SEHNR and CDR2 FQNEAQ (reference sequence). The CDR3 region is CASSSTGLPSGNTIYF. CDR3 coding DNA: TGTGCCAGCAGCTCAACGGGACTTCCCTCTGGAAACACCATATATTTT.

V usage is TRBV18 and J usage is TRBJ2-4; D may be TRBD1 (5 bases). This CDR3 comprises 14 residues. Per the germline V gene, CDR1 is KGHSH and CDR2 is LQKENI. V lost 3 bases to trimming and J lost 9 bases, with 15 bases between them. This CDR3 reads CASSPPDNPPIQYF. The CDR3 DNA sequence: TGTGCCAGCTCACCCCCGGACAACCCACCCATTCAGTACTTC.

This clone is a singleton in its sample. The chain carries TRBV9 and TRBJ2-3; a possible D gene is TRBD1 (6 bases). Germline values: CDR1 SGDLS, CDR2 YYNGEE. CDR3 length equals 18 residues. V dropped 4 bases and J dropped 4 bases, with 25 bases sitting between them. DNA for the CDR3: TGTGCCAGCAGCCCACTCCCAGGTGGGGGCGTCGGCTCAGATACGCAGTATTTT. Translation gives CASSPLPGGGVGSDTQYF.

The chain couples TRBV5-1 to TRBJ2-7; 7 bases are shared with TRBD2. Trimming at V came to 0 bases and at J to 3 bases, leaving 3 bases not matched to a gene. Per germline, CDR1 SGHRS and CDR2 YFSETQ. This CDR3 is 14 amino acids long. The CDR3 DNA sequence: TGCGCCAGCAGCTTGGTGGGAGGGGACTACGAGCAGTACTTC. Protein sequence: CASSLVGGDYEQYF.

The genes are TRBV2 and TRBJ2-3; 15 bases fit TRBD2. With V trimmed by 6 bases and J by 5 bases, 9 bases remained unmatched. Per germline, CDR1 SNHLY and CDR2 FYNNEI. There are 17 residues in the CDR3. The CDR3 coding sequence is TGTGCCAGCAGCCACGAAGGACTAGCGGGAGGGAAAGATACGCAGTATTTT. Translation: CASSHEGLAGGKDTQYF.

This chain joins TRBV20-1 and TRBJ2-1; D unresolved. The CDR3 totals 10 residues. CDR1 is DFQATT and CDR2 is SNEGSKA in the germline V gene (reference sequence). V was trimmed by 6 bases and J by 8 bases, leaving 8 bases between them. In nucleotides, the CDR3 is TGCAGTGCCAGGCGTGATGAGCAGTTCTTC. Translating it yields CSARRDEQFF.

The rearrangement uses TRBV30 and TRBJ2-1; the D is unclear. In germline, CDR1 is GTSNPN, CDR2 SVGIG (reference sequence). V lost 4 bases and J lost 4, with 14 bases in between. The CDR3 length is 14 residues. Written as DNA, the CDR3 is TGTGCCTGGACCGCGCTGCGAGTATACAATGAGCAGTTCTTC. This translates into CAWTALRVYNEQFF.